The subject of this entry is one TCR beta chain. The sample is drawn from a study of OX40 agonist ivuxolimab in advanced cancers. In the study overall: Past anti-PD-1, anti-PD-L1 or anti-CTLA-4 therapy was accepted, and roughly 42% had received some.

Patients with autoimmune history or systemic immunosuppression were excluded. This CDR3 has 14 residues. The germline V and J ends were trimmed by 0 bases and 4 bases, with 9 bases remaining between them. CDR1 and CDR2 (germline): SGHRS, YFSETQ. Assay used: immunoSEQ multiplex PCR; TCRdb lists only in-frame clones, some missing. Seen here are around 90,000 clones, 75% to 90% observed once, and the top ten hold 7.4%. Sequences were derived from CD4+ or CD8+ T cells sorted from blood, sampled in a trial of the OX40 agonist ivuxolimab. The TCR was taken from an adult with an advanced solid tumor such as melanoma, head and neck, liver or kidney cancer. This rearrangement joins TRBV5-1 to TRBJ2-3, with D possibly matching TRBD2 (6 bases). The CDR3 nucleotides are TGCGCCAGCAGCTTGGGGGCGGGACCAGATACGCAGTATTTT. Protein sequence: CASSLGAGPDTQYF.